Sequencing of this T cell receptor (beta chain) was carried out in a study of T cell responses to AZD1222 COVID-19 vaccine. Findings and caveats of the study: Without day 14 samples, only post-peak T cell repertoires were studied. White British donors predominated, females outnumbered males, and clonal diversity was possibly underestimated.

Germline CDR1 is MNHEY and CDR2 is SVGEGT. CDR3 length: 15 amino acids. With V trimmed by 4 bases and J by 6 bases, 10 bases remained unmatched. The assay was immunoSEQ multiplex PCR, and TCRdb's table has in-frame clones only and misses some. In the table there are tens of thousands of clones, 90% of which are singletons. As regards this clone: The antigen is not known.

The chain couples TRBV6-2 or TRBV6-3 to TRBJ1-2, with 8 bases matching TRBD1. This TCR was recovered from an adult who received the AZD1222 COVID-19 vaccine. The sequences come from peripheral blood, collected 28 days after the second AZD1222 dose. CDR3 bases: TGTGCCAGCAGTTTAAACCCGGACAGGGCCAATGGCTACACCTTC. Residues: CASSLNPDRANGYTF.